This entry concerns a single T cell receptor beta chain. No cognate antigen has been identified for it. Qualities for individual bases were not recorded, and no much larger clone is one base off. The library came from the immunoSEQ multiplex PCR assay. In most patients, genomic DNA was isolated using the Qiagen DNeasy Blood and Tissue Kit and sent frozen to Adaptive Biotechnologies for TCR sequencing. Adaptive Biotechnologies carried out high-throughput TCR-beta CDR3 sequencing of genomic DNA for most patients. Regarding the original processing steps: TCR sequencing data were retrieved from Adaptive's ImmunoSEQ software for 18 patients, whereas three other patients were processed with MiXCR and VDJtools. To correct CD4 versus CD8 sorting errors, sequences present in both subsets at a frequency ratio below 5:1 were removed. CDR3 nucleotide sequences shared by donor and recipient were removed because the origin of these sequences could not be assigned. Alloreactive clones required at least 2-fold expansion over unstimulated cells and minimum CFSE-low frequency of 0.002% (template counts) or 0.001% (read counts). Mappable clones were those detected in sequenced pre-transplant spleen, lymph node, or MLR CFSE-low populations of the donor or recipient. Cumulative frequency of alloreactive clones was calculated as a percentage of all sequences weighted by copy number. TCRdb took over this immuneACCESS table, retaining in-frame rearrangements with V and J assigned. Such tables are incomplete; in checked studies, under half of the missing clones stem from an unresolved V gene, and the remainder is unexplained. That table is the source of V, J and clone size, and D and trimming were worked out from the DNA. The sample table holds about 88,000 clones, of which 85% to 95% were seen once. The ten top clones hold approximately 0.2% of the sample.

The data were obtained in a study of graft-versus-host responses after intestinal transplantation (dated by TCRdb to about 2021). In terms of the full investigation: The transplants that recipients received were multivisceral, liver-intestinal, or isolated intestinal. All recipients received anti-thymocyte globulin induction followed by maintenance tacrolimus and steroids for around three years. After intestinal transplantation, graft-versus-host and host-versus-graft alloreactive T cell clones were followed in the graft, circulation and bone marrow using bulk TCR-beta CDR3 sequencing. Alloreactive clones were identified by sequencing pre-transplant mixed lymphocyte reaction products and comparing them with unstimulated pre-transplant donor and recipient T cells. A cohort of 24 intestinal transplant recipients, including one retransplant, was enrolled, and a few patients lacking pretransplant specimens were excluded. A peak of at least 4% donor T cells among recipient peripheral blood mononuclear cells was the definition used for donor T cell macrochimerism. Rather than going through the commercial service, samples from a few later patients were sequenced in-house on an Illumina MiSeq and processed with MiXCR.

The time point tag for this specimen amounts to: cells obtained before transplantation from donor or recipient. CD3+CD4+ and CD3+CD8+ populations were FACS-sorted from unstimulated pre-transplant donor and recipient cells taken from spleen or lymph nodes. What the work shows at the level of the full study, not this receptor alone: GvH clones turned up in recipient bone marrow, with some appearing earlier in ileal mucosa or blood, a pattern consistent with an intestinal mucosal origin. In patients with donor T cell macrochimerism, the allografts had high GvH to HvG T cell clonal ratios. Early after transplant, peak levels of circulating GvH clones were associated with declines in HvG clones. The relatively low number and heterogeneity of intestinal transplant patients limited the conclusions.

V drops 0 bases and J drops 4 bases, leaving 7 bases in between. The CDR3 starts with the cysteine, ends with the phenylalanine, and has 14 residues. The kept DNA is CDR3 alone, 42 bases in frame from the first base. The germline V gene (reference sequence) yields MNHNY for CDR1 and SVGAGI for CDR2. This specimen was unstimulated CD4+ T cells sorted from spleen or lymph node cells, taken before transplant. The sequence is built from TRBV6-6 and TRBJ1-5; no D gene call is confident. The source is a human donor who was the organ donor for an intestinal transplant. CDR3 protein: CASSYSFQNQPQHF. The nucleotides are TGTGCCAGCAGTTACTCGTTTCAAAATCAGCCCCAGCATTTT.